This is a list of T cell receptor beta chains from one sample in a study of blood T cell repertoires in COVID-19. The assay was immunoSEQ multiplex PCR, and TCRdb's table has in-frame clones only and misses some. Counted here are roughly 170,000 clones, under 90% occurring once; the ten biggest clones make up approximately 18%. The sample comprised PBMCs or T cells enriched from blood (not recorded which). These receptors originate from a man aged 55 to 70 who had recovered from COVID-19. Both conserved end residues are part of each CDR3. The D gene is left open where the match is weak. Size values are once, few and many counts, or a class for expanded clones, and some rows have none.

cdr3_aa	cdr3_nt	clone_size	v_call	j_call	d_call
CAWNLRGGTDTQYF	TGTGCCTGGAACTTGCGGGGGGGGACAGATACGCAGTATTTT	-	TRBV30	TRBJ2-3	TRBD2
CASSPRQASYEQYF	TGTGCCAGCAGCCCACGACAGGCATCCTACGAGCAGTACTTC	-	TRBV9	TRBJ2-7	-
CASSFLPGTETGEQYF	TGTGCCAGCAGCTTCCTACCCGGGACAGAAACAGGCGAGCAGTACTTC	few	TRBV7-8	TRBJ2-7	TRBD1
CASSPPQGVEKLFF	TGTGCCAGCTCACCACCCCAGGGCGTCGAAAAACTGTTTTTT	many	TRBV18	TRBJ1-4	-
CASSPRGGLAGYTDTQYF	TGTGCCAGCAGCCCACGGGGGGGACTAGCGGGCTACACAGATACGCAGTATTTT	-	TRBV27	TRBJ2-3	TRBD2
CASSSRLGTGDRQFF	TGTGCCAGCAGCTCCAGACTTGGGACAGGGGATCGGCAGTTCTTC	-	TRBV7-2	TRBJ2-1	TRBD1
CASRRTAHNEQFF	TGTGCCAGCAGACGAACAGCCCACAATGAGCAGTTCTTC	-	TRBV27	TRBJ2-1	-
CASTSVARNTIYF	TGTGCCAGCACCTCGGTAGCGCGAAACACCATATATTTT	-	TRBV3-1/TRBV3-2	TRBJ1-3	-
CASSLFLGRETQYF	TGTGCCAGCAGTTTGTTCTTGGGGCGGGAGACCCAGTACTTC	-	TRBV28	TRBJ2-5	-
CASSEARFRYPGQPQHF	TGTGCCAGCAGTGAAGCAAGGTTCAGGTATCCAGGTCAGCCCCAGCATTTT	-	TRBV6-1	TRBJ1-5	-
CASSLEGPQSGNIQYF	TGCGCCAGCAGCTTGGAGGGACCTCAAAGCGGGAACATTCAGTACTTC	once	TRBV5-1	TRBJ2-4	-
CASSRQENQPQHF	TGTGCCAGTAGTCGACAGGAGAATCAGCCCCAGCATTTT	once	TRBV19	TRBJ1-5	-
CASTHGTGAYEQYF	TGTGCCAGCACACACGGGACAGGGGCCTACGAGCAGTACTTC	-	TRBV6-5	TRBJ2-7	TRBD1
CASSRDRGTDTQYF	TGTGCCAGCTCCCGGGACAGGGGGACAGATACGCAGTATTTT	-	TRBV2	TRBJ2-3	TRBD1
CASSRRTSGRNTDTQYF	TGTGCCAGCAGCCGCAGGACTAGCGGGCGAAACACAGATACGCAGTATTTT	-	TRBV4-2	TRBJ2-3	TRBD2